The 14 T cell receptor beta chains in this list originate from one sample, sequenced in a study of cytomegalovirus exposure and HLA in healthy donors. 60 Vbeta and 13 Jbeta primers were used in PCR. Assay used: immunoSEQ multiplex PCR; TCRdb lists only in-frame clones, some missing. The sample holds approximately 170,000 clones, 80% to 85% seen once. Source material: PBMCs. Receptors originate from a boy aged 2-15 years in good health and CMV-seronegative.

V is TRBV7-9 and J is TRBJ1-1, with D unresolved. Germline values: CDR1 SEHNR, CDR2 FQNEAQ (reference sequence). V dropped 1 base and J dropped 1 base, with 16 bases sitting between them. This CDR3 comprises 17 residues. The CDR3 sequence is CASSLGRGPVRNTEAFF. The CDR3 nucleotides are TGTGCCAGCAGCTTAGGCAGAGGGCCAGTTCGGAACACTGAAGCTTTCTTT.

J is TRBJ2-3 and V is TRBV19; D is uncertain. CDR1 is LNHDA, CDR2 SQIVND, per germline (reference sequence). The CDR3 totals 13 residues. With 6 bases removed from V and 1 base from J, the gap between germline ends came to 8 bases. CDR3 DNA sequence: TGTGCCAGTAGCCTTAGTGGCACAGATACGCAGTATTTT. It encodes CASSLSGTDTQYF.

The chain uses TRBV7-2 and TRBJ1-3; D is possibly TRBD1 (5 bases). This CDR3 region has 15 residues. CDR1 and CDR2 from the germline V gene are SGHTA and FQGNSA. V lost 3 bases and J lost 0, with 9 bases in between. This CDR3 reads CASSFDSRSGNTIYF. DNA of the CDR3: TGTGCCAGCAGCTTTGACAGCCGCTCTGGAAACACCATATATTTT.

As concerns this clone: Other DNA sequences in the sample encode the same CDR3. The chain links TRBV9 to TRBJ1-1, with no clear D. This CDR3 contains 13 residues. V was trimmed by 0 bases and J by 0 bases, leaving 3 bases between them. Germline V gives CDR1 SGDLS, CDR2 YYNGEE. This chain's CDR3 is CASSVAVNTEAFF. The CDR3 DNA reads TGTGCCAGCAGCGTAGCCGTGAACACTGAAGCTTTCTTT.

The chain has TRBV7-8 and TRBJ1-5; 10 positions agree with TRBD1. J gave up 5 bases and V 3 bases, and 7 bases lay outside the gene matches. The CDR3 length is 16 residues. Germline lookup yields CDR1 SGHVS and CDR2 FQNEAQ. Written as DNA, the CDR3 is TGTGCCAGCAGCTTTGGGACAGGGGAGGGGGATCAGCCCCAGCATTTT. Amino acids: CASSFGTGEGDQPQHF.

The chain couples TRBV5-1 to TRBJ2-7; 8 bases are shared with TRBD2. From germline, CDR1 is SGHRS and CDR2 YFSETQ. Unmatched junction bases numbered 6, after V lost 2 bases and J lost 2 bases. This CDR3 region has 15 residues. The CDR3 spells CASSFLAGLTYEQYF. CDR3 coding DNA: TGCGCCAGCAGCTTCCTAGCGGGTCTGACCTACGAGCAGTACTTC.

V usage is TRBV9 and J usage is TRBJ1-3, with TRBD1 as a possible D gene (6 bases). The CDR3 consists of 15 residues. V lost 4 bases, J lost 3 bases, and 14 bases lay in between. Germline lookup yields CDR1 SGDLS and CDR2 YYNGEE. This chain's CDR3 is CASSPAGALGNTIYF. The CDR3 coding sequence is TGTGCCAGCAGCCCCGCAGGGGCGCTTGGAAACACCATATATTTT. Looking up the rest from reference TRBV9 and TRBJ1-3 gives the full variable domain: DSGVTQTPKHLITATGQRVTLRCSPRSGDLSVYWYQQSLDQGLQFLIQYYNGEERAKGNILERFSAQQFPDLHSELNLSSLELGDSALYFCASSPAGALGNTIYFGEGSWLTVV.

V usage is TRBV27 and J usage is TRBJ1-2, with TRBD1 matching 9 bases. CDR3 length: 15 amino acids. V gave up 1 base and J gave up 4 bases; unmatched junction bases: 4. Germline V CDR1 and CDR2: MNHEY, SMNVEV (reference sequence). The CDR3 loop reads CASSLYGTGFYGYTF. The DNA for the CDR3 is TGTGCCAGCAGTTTATACGGGACAGGGTTCTATGGCTACACCTTC.

The chain carries TRBV28 and TRBJ2-7; D is ambiguous. The length of the CDR3 is 13 residues. V was cut by 3 bases and J by 2 bases, with 8 bases left in between. Germline lookup yields CDR1 MDHEN and CDR2 SYDVKM. The CDR3 sequence is CASSLGRAYEQYF. In DNA form, the CDR3 reads TGTGCCAGCAGTTTGGGCCGAGCCTACGAGCAGTACTTC. The whole variable domain, filled in from reference TRBV28 and TRBJ2-7, reads DVKVTQSSRYLVKRTGEKVFLECVQDMDHENMFWYRQDPGLGLRLIYFSYDVKMKEKGDIPEGYSVSREKKERFSLILESASTNQTSMYLCASSLGRAYEQYFGPGTRLTVT.

The chain employs TRBV6-5 and TRBJ1-2, with 10 bases matching TRBD1. V was clipped by 5 bases and J by 6 bases; unmatched bases: 3. The germline CDR1 and CDR2 sequences are MNHEY and SVGAGI. The CDR3 spans 13 residues. CDR3 region: CASSRGTGDGYTF. Here the CDR3 DNA reads TGTGCCAGCAGTCGCGGGACAGGGGATGGCTACACCTTC.

The rearrangement links TRBV5-6 to TRBJ2-1, with 12 bases fitting TRBD2. Trimming at V came to 6 bases and at J to 8 bases, leaving 9 bases not matched to a gene. The CDR3 runs to 15 residues. The V gene's germline CDR1 is SGHDT and CDR2 YYEEEE. The CDR3 DNA reads as TGTGCCAGCATCCGACTAGCGGGGGAGGGCCATGAGCAGTTCTTC. Translation gives CASIRLAGEGHEQFF.

This clone was detected only a few times. The chain uses TRBV2 and TRBJ2-1; weak D call: TRBD2 (6 bases). CDR1 and CDR2 (germline): SNHLY, FYNNEI. V was cut by 1 base and J by 10 bases, with 14 bases left in between. The CDR3 spans 14 residues. The CDR3 DNA sequence: TGTGCCAGCAGTGAAGTGCGGGGTAGAATGGAGCAGTTCTTC. Translated: CASSEVRGRMEQFF.

The chain combines TRBV10-3 with TRBJ2-3; no clear D gene. The CDR3 covers 13 residues. V lost 0 bases, J lost 6 bases, and 7 bases lay in between. Germline CDR1 is ENHRY and CDR2 is SYGVKD. The DNA of the CDR3 is TGTGCCATCAGTGAGTCAGCTGTGGATACGCAGTATTTT. This sequence encodes CAISESAVDTQYF.

A few counts support this clone. The chain combines TRBV19 with TRBJ2-1; a weak D match, TRBD1 (5 bases). The V end was cut by 10 bases, the J end by 7 bases, with 20 bases between. CDR3 length equals 14 residues. Germline V CDR1 and CDR2: LNHDA, SQIVND (reference sequence). CDR3 DNA sequence: TGTGCCACTAAGATTGACAGAAATTCTAATGAGCAGTTCTTC. As protein: CATKIDRNSNEQFF.